This paragraph covers one T cell receptor (beta chain) sequence. Its target is unknown. PCR was performed using 60 Vbeta and 13 Jbeta primers. In the authors' workflow: About 10 million shared chains were among 80 million or so unique TCR beta chains counted in a later analysis. Assay used: immunoSEQ multiplex PCR; TCRdb lists only in-frame clones, some missing. V and J calls and clone size follow that table, whereas D and trimming were derived from the DNA. The sample records approximately 150,000 clones, 70% to 85% being singletons. The data originate from a study of cytomegalovirus exposure and HLA in healthy donors. Looking at the study overall: Approximately 81% of roughly 430 genotyped donors fell in the Caucasian-associated ancestry cluster. Study findings and constraints: For TCR beta chains, V- and J-gene trimming was later linked to a missense DCLRE1C variant. Later on, an analysis showed TCR association rates differing by HLA locus, with DRB1 the most and HLA-C the fewest.

CDR1 is SGHRS and CDR2 is YFSETQ in the germline V gene. CDR3 size: 15 residues. This rearrangement joins TRBV5-1 to TRBJ2-5; 11 bases map to TRBD1. The J call may be mistaken, given a closer DNA end match to TRBJ2-7. Sequencing was done on a sample of PBMCs. The receptor comes from a woman in her sixties or seventies in good health and CMV-seropositive. The chain's CDR3 is CASSHGQGAVNEQYF. The CDR3 DNA follows: TGCGCCAGCAGCCACGGACAGGGGGCAGTAAACGAGCAGTACTTC.